Each of the 5 T cell receptor beta chains below was sequenced from the same sample in a study of regulatory T cells in long-lasting Graves disease. The time point denotes: persistent/refractory GD, antithyroid drugs over 5 years with positive TRAb. Making the TCR library involved RNA that had been extracted from PBMCs. With iRepertoire HTBI primers and Arm-PCR of CDR3 regions, TCR beta libraries were built. MiXCR, run by TCRdb on the multiplex PCR reads, gives a single entry per CDR3 protein. The sample carries roughly 450,000 distinct CDR3 sequences, 20% to 25% recorded once. Sequences were derived from peripheral blood mononuclear cells (PBMCs), sampled when the disease was refractory, from a patient treated with antithyroid drugs. The receptor source for this set is a female donor with Graves disease.

The chain joins TRBV20-1 to TRBJ2-7; D gene uncertain. The CDR3 covers 14 residues. V lost 5 bases, J lost 1 base, and 15 bases lay in between. Germline V lookup: CDR1 DFQATT, CDR2 SNEGSKA (reference sequence). CDR3 sequence reads: CSAPSARLSYEQYF. In nucleotides, the CDR3 is TGCAGTGCTCCATCAGCGCGTCTGTCCTACGAGCAGTACTTC.

The chain has TRBV19 and TRBJ1-6, with D perhaps matching TRBD1 (5 bases). The CDR3 has 15 amino acids. The V end lost 4 bases, the J end lost 10 bases, and 17 bases lay between the germline ends. CDR1 is LNHDA and CDR2 is SQIVND in the germline V gene (reference sequence). Here the CDR3 DNA reads TGTGCCAGTAGTAGCCAGCGTGGTGGGGACTCACCCCTCCACTTT. It translates to CASSSQRGGDSPLHF.

The genes are TRBV27 and TRBJ1-1; D ambiguous. The CDR3 totals 14 residues. CDR1 and CDR2 from the germline V gene are MNHEY and SMNVEV (reference sequence). Trimming left V 0 bases short and J 1 base short, with 6 bases between. The CDR3, as DNA: TGTGCCAGCAGTTTATCGAGTCCGAACACTGAAGCTTTCTTT. Protein: CASSLSSPNTEAFF.

This clonotype was seen only a few times. A much larger clone is a single base away; this may be a read error. The gene calls are TRBV7-2 and TRBJ1-4; 8 bases agree with TRBD1. V was pared by 6 bases and J by 5 bases, with 5 bases of the junction left unmatched. Germline CDR1 is SGHTA and CDR2 is FQGNSA. This CDR3 spans 14 amino acids. This CDR3 reads CASRETGGNEKLFF. In DNA, the CDR3 is TGTGCCAGCAGAGAAACAGGGGGAAATGAAAAACTGTTTTTT.

This clonotype was observed a handful of times. The genes are TRBV6-2 or TRBV6-3 and TRBJ2-2; the match to TRBD1 covers 9 bases. V shed 4 bases, J shed 3 bases, and the junction held 12 bases outside the gene matches. Germline V lookup: CDR1 MNHEY, CDR2 SVGEGT. This CDR3 spans 18 amino acids. The CDR3 here is CASSSSTGGKYDTGELFF. CDR3 in DNA: TGTGCCAGCAGTTCATCGACAGGGGGTAAATACGACACCGGGGAGCTGTTTTTT.